A selection of T cell receptor beta chains follows, all from one sample in a study of T cells after yellow fever vaccination. TCRdb itself ran the 5' RACE reads through MiXCR, one entry per CDR3 protein. The sample carries 150,000 or so distinct CDR3 sequences, roughly a tenth recorded once. The sample was CD8+ T cells sorted from PBMCs, taken 45 days after the yellow fever booster vaccination. The receptors were sampled from a man aged 18 to 35 who received the YFV17D yellow fever vaccine. The CDR3 runs from the conserved cysteine through the conserved F or W. The D gene is left open where the match is weak. A clone size is listed for some rows: how often the clone was seen (once, few, many), or a class if it is expanded.

few	TRBV4-1	TRBJ1-5	TRBD1	TGCGCCAGCAGCTCAGAACAGGGGGCGATCAATCAGCCCCAGCATTTT	CASSSEQGAINQPQHF
few	TRBV4-1	TRBJ2-2	TRBD2	TGCGCCAGCAGCCAACGGGGGGGCCGGATCGGGGAGCTGTTTTTT	CASSQRGGRIGELFF
many	TRBV4-3	TRBJ2-1	.	TGCGCCAGCAGCGAGGGCACAAGCTCCTACAATGAGCAGTTCTTC	CASSEGTSSYNEQFF
.	TRBV7-2	TRBJ1-2	TRBD1	TGTGCCAGCAGCTTAAATCTATGGACAGGGAGTGGCTACACCTTC	CASSLNLWTGSGYTF
few	TRBV5-1	TRBJ2-1	.	TGCGCCAGCAGCTTGGGGGCAGCCAACCCCTACAATGAGCAGTTCTTC	CASSLGAANPYNEQFF
many	TRBV29-1	TRBJ1-1	TRBD1	TGCAGCGTGGGGACAGGGGGAACTGAAGCTTTCTTT	CSVGTGGTEAFF
many	TRBV7-8	TRBJ2-5	.	TGTGCCAGCAGCACCGGGGGCCGGGAGACCCAGTACTTC	CASSTGGRETQYF
few	TRBV4-1	TRBJ1-2	TRBD1	TGCGCCAGCAGCCAGGGGACAGTGGCGGCCTATGGCTACACCTTC	CASSQGTVAAYGYTF
many	TRBV11-2	TRBJ2-2	.	TGTGCCAGCAGCTTGTTGGACGTCTACTCTACGTCCGGGGAGCTGTTTTTT	CASSLLDVYSTSGELFF
.	TRBV10-3	TRBJ1-6	.	TGTGCCATCACCGATGGCCGGTGGAATTCACCCCTCCACTTT	CAITDGRWNSPLHF
.	TRBV7-2	TRBJ2-7	TRBD1	TGTGCCAGCAGCGCCGACAGGGAGTTCCCTCGCGAGCAGTACTTC	CASSADREFPREQYF
many	TRBV4-2	TRBJ2-3	TRBD2	TGTGCCAGCAGCCCCAGCGGTACAGCGGGGGAACGCACAGATACGCAGTATTTT	CASSPSGTAGERTDTQYF
.	TRBV4-1	TRBJ2-1	.	TGCGCCAGCAGCCAAGTCCGCCGGGAGCAGTTCTTC	CASSQVRREQFF
.	TRBV13	TRBJ2-7	TRBD2	TGTGCCAGCAGCGCAGGACTAGCGGGGGGGCTCGAGCAGTACTTC	CASSAGLAGGLEQYF
.	TRBV27	TRBJ2-3	.	TGTGCCAGCAGTTTCTCCGGCAGGCTCCTTAGCACAGATACGCAGTATTTT	CASSFSGRLLSTDTQYF
few	TRBV14	TRBJ1-3	TRBD1	TGTGCCAGCAGCCAGCACAGGGGGCGAGGAAACACCATATATTTT	CASSQHRGRGNTIYF
few	TRBV4-3	TRBJ2-5	.	TGCGCCAGCAGCCAATTAGAATGCCAAGAGACCCAGTACTTC	CASSQLECQETQYF
.	TRBV27	TRBJ2-1	.	TGTGCCAGCGGTACCGGCCTCTGGCAGTTCTTC	CASGTGLWQFF
few	TRBV6-2/TRBV6-3	TRBJ2-2	TRBD1	TGTGCCAGCAACCGACAGGGGTACACCGGGGAGCTGTTTTTT	CASNRQGYTGELFF
few	TRBV11-2	TRBJ2-5	TRBD1	TGTGCCAGCAGCCCCGGACAGGGGACGGAGACCCAGTACTTC	CASSPGQGTETQYF
few	TRBV27	TRBJ2-7	.	TGTGCCAGCAGTTTCCGGAGTTCTTCCTACGAGCAGTACTTC	CASSFRSSSYEQYF
few	TRBV19	TRBJ2-5	.	TGTGCCAGTAGTATCGTGGAAGGGAGAGAGACCCAGTACTTC	CASSIVEGRETQYF
few	TRBV27	TRBJ1-2	.	TGTGCCAGCAGCCTAGCAGGTCCTTATGGCTACACCTTC	CASSLAGPYGYTF
few	TRBV4-1	TRBJ2-5	TRBD2	TGCGCCAGCAGCCAAGAACTAGCGGGTGGGGAGACCCAGTACTTC	CASSQELAGGETQYF
.	TRBV20-1	TRBJ1-1	.	TGCAGTGCTCGCGGGACTTTGAACACTGAAGCTTTCTTT	CSARGTLNTEAFF
.	TRBV7-9	TRBJ2-3	.	TGTGCCAGCAGCTTTGAGGGGGCAGATACGCAGTATTTT	CASSFEGADTQYF
.	TRBV6-5	TRBJ1-1	.	TGTGCCAGCACCATGGGGGGCCTTACTGAAGCTTTCTTT	CASTMGGLTEAFF
many	TRBV6-6	TRBJ2-7	TRBD1	TGTGCCAGCAGTTACTCCGGGACAGGTGGACAATTCAGCGAGCAGTACTTC	CASSYSGTGGQFSEQYF
many	TRBV7-9	TRBJ2-1	.	TGTGCCAGCAGTAATTGGGGCGCAAGCTCCTACAATGAGCAGTTCTTC	CASSNWGASSYNEQFF
few	TRBV9	TRBJ1-5	.	TGTGCCAGCAGCGTGATGCGAAGACAGACAGTCATGAGCGACAATCAGCCCCAGCATTTT	CASSVMRRQTVMSDNQPQHF
.	TRBV5-4	TRBJ2-2	.	TGTGCCAGCGGCTACGGGGTTCCGAACACCGGGGAGCTGTTTTTT	CASGYGVPNTGELFF
many	TRBV7-9	TRBJ2-3	TRBD2	TGTGCCAGCAGCTTCACCCGACTAGCGGGAAGCACAGATACGCAGTATTTT	CASSFTRLAGSTDTQYF
few	TRBV10-2	TRBJ2-5	.	TGCGCCAGCAGTGAACTGCGCACCCAGTACTTC	CASSELRTQYF
.	TRBV7-9	TRBJ1-1	.	TGTGCCAGCAGCGAAGGACCGGACGCTTTCTTT	CASSEGPDAFF
.	TRBV29-1	TRBJ2-3	.	TGCAGCGTTGGGGGGACTTCTACATCGAATACGCAGTATTTT	CSVGGTSTSNTQYF
many	TRBV4-3	TRBJ1-5	.	TGCGCCAGCAGCCAAGATTATTTGGGGGTAGGTCAGCCCCAGCATTTT	CASSQDYLGVGQPQHF
few	TRBV6-5	TRBJ2-2	.	TGTGCCAGCAGTGGTCGAACCGAGGGCACCGGGGAGCTGTTTTTT	CASSGRTEGTGELFF